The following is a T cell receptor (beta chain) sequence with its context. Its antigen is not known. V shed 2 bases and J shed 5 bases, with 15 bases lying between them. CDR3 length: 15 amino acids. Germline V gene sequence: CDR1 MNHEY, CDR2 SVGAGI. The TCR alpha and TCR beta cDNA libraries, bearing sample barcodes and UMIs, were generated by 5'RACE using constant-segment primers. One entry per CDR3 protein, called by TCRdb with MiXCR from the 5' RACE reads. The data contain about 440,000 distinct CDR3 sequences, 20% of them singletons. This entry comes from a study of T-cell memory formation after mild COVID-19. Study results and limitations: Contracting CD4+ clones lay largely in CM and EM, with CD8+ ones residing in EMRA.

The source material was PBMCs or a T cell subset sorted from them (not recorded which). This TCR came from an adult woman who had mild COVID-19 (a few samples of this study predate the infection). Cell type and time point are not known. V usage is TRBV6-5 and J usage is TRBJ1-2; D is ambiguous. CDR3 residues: CASSYITARGYGYTF. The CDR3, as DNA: TGTGCCAGCAGTTACATAACAGCACGTGGGTATGGCTACACCTTC.